The T cell receptor (beta chain) described here comes from a study of radiation and T cells in renal cell carcinoma. Study conclusions and caveats: Top tumor clonotypes rose in blood 2 weeks post-radiation, then contracted.

Time point denoted: baseline pretreatment blood. The treatment here: 15 Gy SBRT to primary tumor, nephrectomy 4 weeks later. The CDR3 is made up of 15 amino acids. V was clipped by 4 bases and J by 3 bases; unmatched bases: 3. Germline CDR1 reads SGHNT; CDR2 reads YYREEE (reference sequence). About this clone: What it recognizes is unknown.

Assay used: immunoSEQ multiplex PCR; TCRdb lists only in-frame clones, some missing. The table lists some 100,000 clones, about four fifths of them singletons. The rearrangement joins TRBV5-4 to TRBJ2-3; TRBD2 matches at 12 bases. This receptor was obtained from a man in his sixties with renal cell carcinoma. The material was blood, obtained from a patient whose treatment included radiotherapy and nephrectomy. The CDR3 DNA sequence: TGTGCCAGCAGCCGAACTAGCGGGAGGACAGATACGCAGTATTTT. Its protein is CASSRTSGRTDTQYF.